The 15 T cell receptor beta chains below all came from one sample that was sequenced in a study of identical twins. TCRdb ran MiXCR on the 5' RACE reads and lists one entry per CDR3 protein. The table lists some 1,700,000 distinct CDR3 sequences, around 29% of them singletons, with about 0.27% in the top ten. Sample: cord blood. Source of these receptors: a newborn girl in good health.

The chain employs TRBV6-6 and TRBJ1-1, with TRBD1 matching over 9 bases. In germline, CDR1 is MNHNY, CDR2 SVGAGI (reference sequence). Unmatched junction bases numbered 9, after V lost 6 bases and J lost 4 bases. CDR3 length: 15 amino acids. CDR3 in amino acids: CASRDTGGASTEAFF. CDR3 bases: TGTGCCAGCAGAGACACAGGGGGCGCGAGCACTGAAGCTTTCTTT.

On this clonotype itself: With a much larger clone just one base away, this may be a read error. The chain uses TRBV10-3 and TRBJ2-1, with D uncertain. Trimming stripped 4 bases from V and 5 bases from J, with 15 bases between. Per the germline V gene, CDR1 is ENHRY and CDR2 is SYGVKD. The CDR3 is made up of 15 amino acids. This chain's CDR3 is CAISVGQRIHNEQFF. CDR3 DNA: TGTGCCATCAGTGTAGGGCAGAGGATACACAATGAGCAGTTCTTC.

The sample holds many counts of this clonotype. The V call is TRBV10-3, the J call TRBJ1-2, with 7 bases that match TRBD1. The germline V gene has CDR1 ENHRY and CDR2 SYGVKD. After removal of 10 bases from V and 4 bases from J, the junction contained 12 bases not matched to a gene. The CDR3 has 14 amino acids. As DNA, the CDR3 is TGTGCCACTACGGGACAGTCCCTATCCTATGGCTACACCTTC. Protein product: CATTGQSLSYGYTF.

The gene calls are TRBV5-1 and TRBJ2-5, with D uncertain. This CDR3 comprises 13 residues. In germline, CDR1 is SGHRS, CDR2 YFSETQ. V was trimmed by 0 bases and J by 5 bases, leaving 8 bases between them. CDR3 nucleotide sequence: TGCGCCAGCAGCTTGGCCATGTGGGAGACCCAGTACTTC. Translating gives CASSLAMWETQYF.

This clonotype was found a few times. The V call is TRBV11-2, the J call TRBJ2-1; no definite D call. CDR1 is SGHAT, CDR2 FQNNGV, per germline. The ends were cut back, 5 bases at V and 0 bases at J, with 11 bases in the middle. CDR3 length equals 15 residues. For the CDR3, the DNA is TGTGCCAGCAGCCGCGTCAAGGCCTCCTACAATGAGCAGTTCTTC. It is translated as CASSRVKASYNEQFF.

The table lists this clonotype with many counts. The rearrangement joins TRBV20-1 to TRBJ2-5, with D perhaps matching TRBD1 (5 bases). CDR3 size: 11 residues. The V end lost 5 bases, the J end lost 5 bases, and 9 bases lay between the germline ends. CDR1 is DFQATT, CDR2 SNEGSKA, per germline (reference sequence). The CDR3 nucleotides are TGCAGTGCTCCTAGGGGCGAGACCCAGTACTTC. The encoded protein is CSAPRGETQYF.

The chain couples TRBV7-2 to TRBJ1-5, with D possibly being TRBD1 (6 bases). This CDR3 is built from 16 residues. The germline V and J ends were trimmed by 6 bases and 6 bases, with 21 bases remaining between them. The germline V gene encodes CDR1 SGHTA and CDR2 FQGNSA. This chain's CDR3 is CASSPRRGGAAQPQHF. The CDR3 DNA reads TGTGCCAGCAGTCCTAGGAGAGGGGGGGCCGCTCAGCCCCAGCATTTT. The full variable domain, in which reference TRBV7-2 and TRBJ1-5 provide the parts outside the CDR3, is GAGVSQSPSNKVTEKGKDVELRCDPISGHTALYWYRQSLGQGLEFLIYFQGNSAPDKSGLPSDRFSAERTGGSVSTLTIQRTQQEDSAVYLCASSPRRGGAAQPQHFGDGTRLSIL.

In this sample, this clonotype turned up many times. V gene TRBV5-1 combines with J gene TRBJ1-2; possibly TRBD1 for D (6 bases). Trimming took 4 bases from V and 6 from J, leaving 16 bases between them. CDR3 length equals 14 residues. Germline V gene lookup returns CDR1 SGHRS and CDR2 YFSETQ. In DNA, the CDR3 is TGCGCCAGCAGCCCAAACAGGGCCGGGAATGGCTACACCTTC. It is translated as CASSPNRAGNGYTF.

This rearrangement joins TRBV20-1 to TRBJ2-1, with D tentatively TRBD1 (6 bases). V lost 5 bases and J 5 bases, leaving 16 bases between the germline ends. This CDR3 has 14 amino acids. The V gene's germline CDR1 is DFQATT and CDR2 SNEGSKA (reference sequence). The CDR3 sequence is CSAQGPGLHNEQFF. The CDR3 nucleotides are TGCAGTGCTCAGGGGCCGGGGTTACACAATGAGCAGTTCTTC.

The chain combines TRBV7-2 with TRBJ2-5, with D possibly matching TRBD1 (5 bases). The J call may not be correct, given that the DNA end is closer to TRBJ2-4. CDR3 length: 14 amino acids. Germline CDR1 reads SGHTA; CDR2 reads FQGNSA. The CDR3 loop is CASSPRVEKNIQYF. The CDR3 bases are TGTGCCAGCAGCCCCAGGGTAGAGAAGAACATTCAGTACTTC.

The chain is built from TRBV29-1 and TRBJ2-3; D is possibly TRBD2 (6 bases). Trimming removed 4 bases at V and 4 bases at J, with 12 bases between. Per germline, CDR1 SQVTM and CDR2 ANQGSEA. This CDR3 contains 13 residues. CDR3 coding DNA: TGCAGCGTTGCCCGGGAGTCGTCAGATACGCAGTATTTT. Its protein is CSVARESSDTQYF.

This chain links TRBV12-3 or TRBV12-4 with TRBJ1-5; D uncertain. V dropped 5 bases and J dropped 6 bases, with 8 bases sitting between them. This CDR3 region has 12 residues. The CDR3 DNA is TGTGCCAGCAGTGCGAGCCCTCAGCCCCAGCATTTT. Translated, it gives CASSASPQPQHF.

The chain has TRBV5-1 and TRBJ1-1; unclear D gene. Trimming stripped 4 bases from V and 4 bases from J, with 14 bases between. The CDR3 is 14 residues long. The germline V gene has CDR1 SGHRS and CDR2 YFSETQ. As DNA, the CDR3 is TGCGCCAGCAGCCCCCTACGGCCCGGCACTGAAGCTTTCTTT. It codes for CASSPLRPGTEAFF.

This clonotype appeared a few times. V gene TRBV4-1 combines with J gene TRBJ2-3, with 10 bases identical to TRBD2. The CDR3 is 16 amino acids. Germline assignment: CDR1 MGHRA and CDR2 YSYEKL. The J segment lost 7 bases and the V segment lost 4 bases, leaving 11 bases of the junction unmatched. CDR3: CASSPPSGRAVHTQYF. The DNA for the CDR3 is TGCGCCAGCAGCCCTCCAAGCGGGAGGGCCGTTCATACGCAGTATTTT.

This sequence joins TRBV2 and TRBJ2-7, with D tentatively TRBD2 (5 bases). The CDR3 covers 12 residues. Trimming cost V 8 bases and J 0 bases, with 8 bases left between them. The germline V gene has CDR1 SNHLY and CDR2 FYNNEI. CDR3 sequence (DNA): TGTGCCAGCCGTAGCGCCTCCTACGAGCAGTACTTC. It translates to CASRSASYEQYF.